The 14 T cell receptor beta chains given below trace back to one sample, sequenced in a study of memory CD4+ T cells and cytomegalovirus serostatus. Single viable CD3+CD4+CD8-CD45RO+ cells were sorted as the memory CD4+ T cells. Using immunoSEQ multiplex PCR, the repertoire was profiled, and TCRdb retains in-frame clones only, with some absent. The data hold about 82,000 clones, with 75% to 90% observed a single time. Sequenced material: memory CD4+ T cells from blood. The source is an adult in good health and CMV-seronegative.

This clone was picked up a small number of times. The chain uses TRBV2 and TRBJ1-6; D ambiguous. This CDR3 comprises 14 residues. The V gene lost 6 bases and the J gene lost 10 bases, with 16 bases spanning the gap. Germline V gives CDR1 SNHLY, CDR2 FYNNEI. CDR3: CASSPSRGESPLHF. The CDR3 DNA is TGTGCCAGCAGCCCCTCCCGAGGAGAGTCACCCCTCCACTTT.

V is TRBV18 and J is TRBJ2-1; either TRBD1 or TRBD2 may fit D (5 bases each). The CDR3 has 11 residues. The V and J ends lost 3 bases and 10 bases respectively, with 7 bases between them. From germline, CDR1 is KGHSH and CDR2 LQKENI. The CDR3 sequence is CASSPGREQFF. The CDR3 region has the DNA TGTGCCAGCTCACCGGGACGCGAGCAGTTCTTC.

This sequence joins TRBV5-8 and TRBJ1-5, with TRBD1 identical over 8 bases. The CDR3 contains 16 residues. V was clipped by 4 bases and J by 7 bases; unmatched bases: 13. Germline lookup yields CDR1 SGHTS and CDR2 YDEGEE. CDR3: CASSRIIGTGSQPQHF. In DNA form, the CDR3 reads TGTGCCAGCAGCAGGATAATCGGGACAGGCTCCCAGCCCCAGCATTTT.

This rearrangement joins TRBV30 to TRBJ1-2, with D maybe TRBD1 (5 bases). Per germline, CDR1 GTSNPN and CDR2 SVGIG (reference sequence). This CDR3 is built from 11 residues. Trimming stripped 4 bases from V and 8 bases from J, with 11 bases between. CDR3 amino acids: CAWTGFAGYTF. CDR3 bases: TGTGCCTGGACAGGGTTCGCCGGCTACACCTTC.

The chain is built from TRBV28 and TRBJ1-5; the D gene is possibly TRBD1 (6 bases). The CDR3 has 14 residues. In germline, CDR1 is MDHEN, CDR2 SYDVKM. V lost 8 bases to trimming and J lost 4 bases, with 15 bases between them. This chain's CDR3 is CASRYGGRNQPQHF. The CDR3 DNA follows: TGTGCCAGCCGATACGGGGGGCGGAATCAGCCCCAGCATTTT.

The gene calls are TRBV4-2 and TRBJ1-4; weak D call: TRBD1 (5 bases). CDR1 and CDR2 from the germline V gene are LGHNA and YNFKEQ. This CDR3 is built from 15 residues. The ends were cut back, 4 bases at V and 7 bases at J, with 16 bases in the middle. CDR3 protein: CASSPQGGGSEKLFF. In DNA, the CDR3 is TGTGCCAGCAGCCCCCAGGGCGGAGGGAGTGAAAAACTGTTTTTT.

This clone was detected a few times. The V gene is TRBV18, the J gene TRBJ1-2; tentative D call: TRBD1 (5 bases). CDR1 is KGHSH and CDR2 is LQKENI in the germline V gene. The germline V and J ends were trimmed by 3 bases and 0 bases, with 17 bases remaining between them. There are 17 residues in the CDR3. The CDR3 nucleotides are TGTGCCAGCTCACCCTCAGGAGGCCAGGGCGCTAACTATGGCTACACCTTC. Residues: CASSPSGGQGANYGYTF.

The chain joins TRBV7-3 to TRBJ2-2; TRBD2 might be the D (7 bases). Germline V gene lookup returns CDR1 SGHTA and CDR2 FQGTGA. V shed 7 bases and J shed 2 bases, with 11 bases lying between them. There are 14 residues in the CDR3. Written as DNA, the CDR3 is TGTGCCAGCACCCGGGGGGCAAACACCGGGGAGCTGTTTTTT. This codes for CASTRGANTGELFF.

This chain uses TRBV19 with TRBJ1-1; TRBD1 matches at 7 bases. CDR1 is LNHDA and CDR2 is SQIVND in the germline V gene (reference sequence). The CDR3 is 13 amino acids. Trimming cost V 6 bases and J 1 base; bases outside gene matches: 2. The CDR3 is CASSAGGNTEAFF. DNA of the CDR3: TGTGCCAGTAGCGCAGGGGGGAACACTGAAGCTTTCTTT.

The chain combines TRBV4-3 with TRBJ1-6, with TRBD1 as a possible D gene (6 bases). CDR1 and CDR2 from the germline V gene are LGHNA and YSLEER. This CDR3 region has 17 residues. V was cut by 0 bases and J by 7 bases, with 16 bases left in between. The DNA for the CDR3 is TGCGCCAGCAGCCAAGACAAAAGACGGCAGGGGAATTCACCCCTCCACTTT. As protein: CASSQDKRRQGNSPLHF.

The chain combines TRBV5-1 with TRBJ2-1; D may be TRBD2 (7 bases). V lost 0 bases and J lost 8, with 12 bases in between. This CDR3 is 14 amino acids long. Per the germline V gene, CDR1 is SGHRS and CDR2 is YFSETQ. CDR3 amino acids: CASSLAKGGDEQFF. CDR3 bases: TGCGCCAGCAGCTTGGCCAAGGGGGGGGATGAGCAGTTCTTC.

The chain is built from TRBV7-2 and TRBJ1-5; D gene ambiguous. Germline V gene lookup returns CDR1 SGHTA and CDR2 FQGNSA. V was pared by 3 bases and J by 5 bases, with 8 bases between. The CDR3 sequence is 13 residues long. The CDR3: CASSFVEYQPQHF. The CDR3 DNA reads TGTGCCAGCAGCTTTGTGGAGTATCAGCCCCAGCATTTT.

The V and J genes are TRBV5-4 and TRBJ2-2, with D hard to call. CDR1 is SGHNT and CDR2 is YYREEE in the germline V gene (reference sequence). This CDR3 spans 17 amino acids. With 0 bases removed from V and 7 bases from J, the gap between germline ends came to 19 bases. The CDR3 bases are TGTGCCAGCAGCTTGGATTCTGTCCAAGCTGGGATCGGGGAGCTGTTTTTT. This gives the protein CASSLDSVQAGIGELFF. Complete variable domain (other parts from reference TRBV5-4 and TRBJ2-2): ETGVTQSPTHLIKTRGQQVTLRCSSQSGHNTVSWYQQALGQGPQFIFQYYREEENGRGNFPPRFSGLQFPNYSSELNVNALELDDSALYLCASSLDSVQAGIGELFFGEGSRLTVL.

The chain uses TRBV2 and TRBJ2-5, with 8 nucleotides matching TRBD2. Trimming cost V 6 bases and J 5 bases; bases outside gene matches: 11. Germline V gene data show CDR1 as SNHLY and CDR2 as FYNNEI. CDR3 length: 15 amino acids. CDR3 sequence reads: CASSAEAGVLETQYF. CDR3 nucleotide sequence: TGTGCCAGCAGCGCTGAAGCGGGGGTCCTTGAGACCCAGTACTTC.